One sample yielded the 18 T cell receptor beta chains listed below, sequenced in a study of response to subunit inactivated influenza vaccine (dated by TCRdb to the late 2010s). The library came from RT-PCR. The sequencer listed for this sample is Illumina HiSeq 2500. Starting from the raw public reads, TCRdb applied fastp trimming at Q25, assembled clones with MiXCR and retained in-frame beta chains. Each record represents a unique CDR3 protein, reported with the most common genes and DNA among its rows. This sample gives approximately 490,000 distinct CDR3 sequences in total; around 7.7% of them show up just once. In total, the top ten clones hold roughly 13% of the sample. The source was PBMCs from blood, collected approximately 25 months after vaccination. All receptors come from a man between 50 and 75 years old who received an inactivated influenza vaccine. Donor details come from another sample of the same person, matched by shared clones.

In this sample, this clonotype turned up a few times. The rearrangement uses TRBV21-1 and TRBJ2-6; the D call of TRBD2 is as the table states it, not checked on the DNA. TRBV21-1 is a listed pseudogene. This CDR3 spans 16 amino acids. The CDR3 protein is CARSKREVSGANVLTF. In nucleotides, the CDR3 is TGTGCCCGATCAAAGCGGGAGGTCTCTGGGGCCAACGTCCTGACTTTC.

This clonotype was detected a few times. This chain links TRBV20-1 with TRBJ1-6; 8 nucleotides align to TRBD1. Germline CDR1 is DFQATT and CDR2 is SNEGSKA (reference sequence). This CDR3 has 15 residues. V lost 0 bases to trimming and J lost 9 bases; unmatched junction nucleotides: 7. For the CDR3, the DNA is TGCAGTGCTAGAGATTACAGGGACAGGACTTCACCCCTCCACTTT. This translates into CSARDYRDRTSPLHF.

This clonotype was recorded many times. This CDR3 reads CASSRQGGDQPQHF. The CDR3 region has the DNA TGTGCCAGCAGCCGACAGGGGGGAGATCAGCCCCAGCATTTT. This chain connects TRBV5-6 to TRBJ1-5; 9 nucleotides line up with TRBD1. The CDR3 has 14 amino acids. The V gene end was trimmed by 4 bases and the J gene end by 5 bases; junction bases not matched to a gene: 4. Germline CDR1 is SGHDT and CDR2 is YYEEEE.

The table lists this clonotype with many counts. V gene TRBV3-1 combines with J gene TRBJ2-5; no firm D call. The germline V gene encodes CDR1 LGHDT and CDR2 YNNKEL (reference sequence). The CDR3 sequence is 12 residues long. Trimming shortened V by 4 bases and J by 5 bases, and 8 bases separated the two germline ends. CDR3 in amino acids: CASSPRRETQYF. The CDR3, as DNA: TGTGCCAGCAGCCCCCGAAGGGAGACCCAGTACTTC.

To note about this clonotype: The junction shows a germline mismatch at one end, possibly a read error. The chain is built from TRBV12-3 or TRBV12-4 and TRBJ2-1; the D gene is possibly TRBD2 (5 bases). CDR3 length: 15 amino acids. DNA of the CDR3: TGTGCCGGCAGTTTAGCGCCAAGCTCCTACAATGAGCAGTTCTTC. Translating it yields CAGSLAPSSYNEQFF.

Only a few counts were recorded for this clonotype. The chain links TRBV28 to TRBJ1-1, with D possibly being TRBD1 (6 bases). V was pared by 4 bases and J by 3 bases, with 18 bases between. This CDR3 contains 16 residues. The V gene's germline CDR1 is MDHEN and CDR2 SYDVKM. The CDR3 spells CASSSGGREVDTEAFF. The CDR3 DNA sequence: TGTGCCAGCAGTTCTGGGGGCAGGGAAGTGGACACTGAAGCTTTCTTT.

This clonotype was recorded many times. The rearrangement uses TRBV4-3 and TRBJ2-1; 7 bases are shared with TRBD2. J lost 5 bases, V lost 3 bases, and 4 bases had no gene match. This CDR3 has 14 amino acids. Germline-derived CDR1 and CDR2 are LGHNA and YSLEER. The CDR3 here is CASSQSAGNNEQFF. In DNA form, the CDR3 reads TGCGCCAGCAGCCAGTCAGCGGGGAACAATGAGCAGTTCTTC.

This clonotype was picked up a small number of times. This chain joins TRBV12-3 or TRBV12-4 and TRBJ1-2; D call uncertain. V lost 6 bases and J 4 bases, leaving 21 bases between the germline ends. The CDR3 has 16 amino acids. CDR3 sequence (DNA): TGTGCCAGCAGCCGAGAGCATAGACGAAGCTTCTATGGCTACACCTTC. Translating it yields CASSREHRRSFYGYTF.

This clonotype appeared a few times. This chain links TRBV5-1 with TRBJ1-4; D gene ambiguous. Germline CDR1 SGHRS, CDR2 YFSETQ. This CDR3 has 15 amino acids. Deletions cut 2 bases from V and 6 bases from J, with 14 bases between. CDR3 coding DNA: TGCGCCAGCAGCTTCTCAGGACTCCGAGATGAAAAACTGTTTTTT. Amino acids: CASSFSGLRDEKLFF.

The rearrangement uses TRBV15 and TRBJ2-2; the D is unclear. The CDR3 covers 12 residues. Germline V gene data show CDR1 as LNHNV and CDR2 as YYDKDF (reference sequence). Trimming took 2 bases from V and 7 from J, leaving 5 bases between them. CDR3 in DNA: TGTGCCACCAGCAGATTGATCGGGGAGCTGTTTTTT. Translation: CATSRLIGELFF.

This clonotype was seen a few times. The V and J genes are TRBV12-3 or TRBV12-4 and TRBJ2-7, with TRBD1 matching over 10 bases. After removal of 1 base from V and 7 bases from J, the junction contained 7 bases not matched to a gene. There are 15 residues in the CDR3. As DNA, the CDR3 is TGTGCCAGCAGTTTAGGGACAGGGGGAATAGGGGAGCAGTACTTC. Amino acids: CASSLGTGGIGEQYF.

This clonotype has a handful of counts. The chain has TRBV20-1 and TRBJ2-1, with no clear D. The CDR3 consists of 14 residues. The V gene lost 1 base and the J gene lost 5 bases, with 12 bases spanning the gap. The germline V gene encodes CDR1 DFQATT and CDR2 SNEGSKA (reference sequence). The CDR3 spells CSARAVSNHNEQFF. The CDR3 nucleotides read TGCAGTGCTAGAGCAGTCTCGAACCACAATGAGCAGTTCTTC.

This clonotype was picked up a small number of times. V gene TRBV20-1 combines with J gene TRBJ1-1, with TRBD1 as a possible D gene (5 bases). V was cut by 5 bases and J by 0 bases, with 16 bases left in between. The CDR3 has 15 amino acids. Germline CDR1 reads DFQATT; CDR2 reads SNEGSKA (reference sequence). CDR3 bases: TGCAGTGCTCTCGCGGGAAGGGGATTGAACACTGAAGCTTTCTTT. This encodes CSALAGRGLNTEAFF.

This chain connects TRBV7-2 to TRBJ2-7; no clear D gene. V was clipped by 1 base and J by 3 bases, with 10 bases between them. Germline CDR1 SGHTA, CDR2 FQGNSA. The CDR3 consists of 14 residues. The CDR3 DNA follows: TGTGCCAGCAGCTTAGGGGCCCTACTCTACGAGCAGTACTTC. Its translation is CASSLGALLYEQYF.

The CDR3 protein is CASSLGTDEQYF. In nucleotides, the CDR3 is TGTGCCAGCAGCTTAGGAACGGACGAGCAGTACTTC. V usage is TRBV7-8 and J usage is TRBJ2-7; D not certain. This CDR3 region has 12 residues. Looked up from germline, CDR1 is SGHVS and CDR2 is FQNEAQ. Trimming took 1 base from V and 5 from J, leaving 6 bases between them.

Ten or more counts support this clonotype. CDR3 loop: CASSFNRDQPQHF. The CDR3 region has the DNA TGTGCCAGCAGTTTTAACCGGGATCAGCCCCAGCATTTT. V is TRBV12-3 or TRBV12-4 and J is TRBJ1-5; D uncertain. This CDR3 comprises 13 residues. V was pared by 3 bases and J by 5 bases, with 8 bases between.

In nucleotides, the CDR3 is TGTGCCAGCAGTGAACCGGGACAGGGGTCCCATGAGCAGTTCTTC. Its translation is CASSEPGQGSHEQFF. This sequence joins TRBV6-1 and TRBJ2-1, with TRBD1 matching 10 bases. J gave up 8 bases and V 2 bases, and 6 bases lay outside the gene matches. CDR1 is MNHNS, CDR2 SASEGT, per germline. The CDR3 spans 15 residues.

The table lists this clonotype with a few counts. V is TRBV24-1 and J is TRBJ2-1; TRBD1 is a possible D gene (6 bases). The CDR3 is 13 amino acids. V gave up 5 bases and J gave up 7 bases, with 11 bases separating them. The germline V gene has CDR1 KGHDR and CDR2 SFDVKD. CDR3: CATSAGGGNEQFF. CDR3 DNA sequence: TGTGCCACCAGTGCTGGGGGCGGGAATGAGCAGTTCTTC.